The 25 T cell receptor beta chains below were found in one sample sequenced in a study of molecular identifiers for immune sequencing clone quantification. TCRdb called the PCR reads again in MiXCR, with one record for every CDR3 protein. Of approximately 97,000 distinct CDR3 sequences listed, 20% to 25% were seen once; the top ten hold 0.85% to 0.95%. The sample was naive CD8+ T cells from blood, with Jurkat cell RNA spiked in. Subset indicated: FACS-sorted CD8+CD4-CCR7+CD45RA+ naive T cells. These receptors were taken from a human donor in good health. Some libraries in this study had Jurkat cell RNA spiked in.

The CDR3 coding sequence is TGTGCCAGCAGCCGTTCGGACAGGGAACTCGACTACGAGCAGTACTTC. Protein product: CASSRSDRELDYEQYF. The rearrangement joins TRBV6-2 or TRBV6-3 to TRBJ2-7; TRBD1 agrees at 8 bases. This CDR3 has 16 amino acids. The junction had 13 bases not matched to a gene; V was cut back by 6 bases and J by 3 bases. The V gene's germline CDR1 is MNHEY and CDR2 SVGEGT.

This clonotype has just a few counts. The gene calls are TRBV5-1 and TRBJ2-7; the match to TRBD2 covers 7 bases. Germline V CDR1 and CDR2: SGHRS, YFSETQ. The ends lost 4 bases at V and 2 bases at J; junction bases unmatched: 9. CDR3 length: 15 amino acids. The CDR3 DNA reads TGCGCCAGCAGCCCGGTCGCGGGGGTCGCCTACGAGCAGTACTTC. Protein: CASSPVAGVAYEQYF. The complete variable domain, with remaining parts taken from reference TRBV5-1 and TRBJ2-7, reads KAGVTQTPRYLIKTRGQQVTLSCSPISGHRSVSWYQQTPGQGLQFLFEYFSETQRNKGNFPGRFSGRQFSNSRSEMNVSTLELGDSALYLCASSPVAGVAYEQYFGPGTRLTVT.

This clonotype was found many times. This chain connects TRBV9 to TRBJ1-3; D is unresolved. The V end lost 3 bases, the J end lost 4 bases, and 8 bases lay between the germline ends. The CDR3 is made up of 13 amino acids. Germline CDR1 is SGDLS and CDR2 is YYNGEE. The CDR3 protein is CASSDYYGNTIYF. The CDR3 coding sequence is TGTGCCAGCAGCGACTACTACGGAAACACCATATATTTT.

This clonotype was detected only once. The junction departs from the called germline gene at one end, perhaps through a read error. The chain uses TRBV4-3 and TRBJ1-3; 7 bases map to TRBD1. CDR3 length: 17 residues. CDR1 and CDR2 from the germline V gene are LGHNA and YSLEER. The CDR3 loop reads CVSSQDRAGGYGNTIYF. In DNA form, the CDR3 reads TGCGTCAGCAGCCAAGATCGGGCAGGGGGGTATGGAAACACCATATATTTT.

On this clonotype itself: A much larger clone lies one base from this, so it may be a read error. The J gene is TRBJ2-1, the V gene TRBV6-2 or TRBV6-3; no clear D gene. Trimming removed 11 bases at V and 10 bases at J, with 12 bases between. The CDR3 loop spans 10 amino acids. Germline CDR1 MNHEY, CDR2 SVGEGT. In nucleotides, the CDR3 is TGTGCCGGCAACGGTCCAGAGCAGTTCTTC. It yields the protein CAGNGPEQFF.

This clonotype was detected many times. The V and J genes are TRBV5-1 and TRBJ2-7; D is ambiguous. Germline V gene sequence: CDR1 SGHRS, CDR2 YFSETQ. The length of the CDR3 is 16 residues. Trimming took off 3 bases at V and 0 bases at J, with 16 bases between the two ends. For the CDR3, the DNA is TGCGCCAGCAGCTGGGGTGGGCCTCGGAGCTCCTACGAGCAGTACTTC. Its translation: CASSWGGPRSSYEQYF.

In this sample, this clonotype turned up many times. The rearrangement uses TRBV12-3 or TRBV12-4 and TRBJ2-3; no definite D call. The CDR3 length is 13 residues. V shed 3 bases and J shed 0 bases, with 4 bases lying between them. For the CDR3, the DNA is TGTGCCAGCAGTTTCATAAGCACAGATACGCAGTATTTT. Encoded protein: CASSFISTDTQYF.

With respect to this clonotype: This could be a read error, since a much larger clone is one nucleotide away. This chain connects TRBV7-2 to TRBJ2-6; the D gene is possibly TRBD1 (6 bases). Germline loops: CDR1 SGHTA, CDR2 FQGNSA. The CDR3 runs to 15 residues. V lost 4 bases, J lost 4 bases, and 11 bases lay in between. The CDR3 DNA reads TGTGCCAGCAGCTACGCAGGGGTCGGGGCCAACGTCCTGACTTTC. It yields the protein CASSYAGVGANVLTF.

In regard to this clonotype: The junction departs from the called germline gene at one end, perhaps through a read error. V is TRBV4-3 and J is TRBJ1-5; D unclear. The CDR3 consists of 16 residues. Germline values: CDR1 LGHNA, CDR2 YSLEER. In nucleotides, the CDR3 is TGCGCCAGCAACCAAGATTTTAGGGTAAGCAATCAGCCCCAGCATTTT. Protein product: CASNQDFRVSNQPQHF.

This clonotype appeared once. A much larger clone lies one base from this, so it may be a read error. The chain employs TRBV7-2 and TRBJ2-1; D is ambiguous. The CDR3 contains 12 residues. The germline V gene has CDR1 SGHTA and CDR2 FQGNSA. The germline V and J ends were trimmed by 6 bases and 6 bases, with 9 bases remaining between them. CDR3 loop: CASRDSANEQFF. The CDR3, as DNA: TGTGCCAGCAGGGATTCGGCCAATGAGCAGTTCTTC. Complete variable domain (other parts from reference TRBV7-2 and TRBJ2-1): GAGVSQSPSNKVTEKGKDVELRCDPISGHTALYWYRQSLGQGLEFLIYFQGNSAPDKSGLPSDRFSAERTGGSVSTLTIQRTQQEDSAVYLCASRDSANEQFFGPGTRLTVL.

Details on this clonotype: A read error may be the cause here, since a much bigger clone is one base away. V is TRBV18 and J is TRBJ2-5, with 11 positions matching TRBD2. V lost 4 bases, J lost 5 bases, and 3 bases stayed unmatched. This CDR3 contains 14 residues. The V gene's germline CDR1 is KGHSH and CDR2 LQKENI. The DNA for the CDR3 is TGTGCCAGCTCACTAGCGGGAGGGGATGAGACCCAGTACTTC. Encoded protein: CASSLAGGDETQYF.

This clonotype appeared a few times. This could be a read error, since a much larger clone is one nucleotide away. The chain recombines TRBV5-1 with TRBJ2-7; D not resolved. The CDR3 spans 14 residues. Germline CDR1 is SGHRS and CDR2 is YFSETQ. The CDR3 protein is CASSFFDSSYGQYF. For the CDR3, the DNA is TGCGCCAGCAGCTTTTTCGATAGCTCCTACGGGCAGTACTTC.

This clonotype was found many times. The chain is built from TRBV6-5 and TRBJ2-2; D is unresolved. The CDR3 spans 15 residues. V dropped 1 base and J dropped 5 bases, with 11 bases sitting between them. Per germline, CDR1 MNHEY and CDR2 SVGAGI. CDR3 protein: CASSYYDGSTGELFF. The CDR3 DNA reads TGTGCCAGCAGTTACTATGACGGAAGTACCGGGGAGCTGTTTTTT.

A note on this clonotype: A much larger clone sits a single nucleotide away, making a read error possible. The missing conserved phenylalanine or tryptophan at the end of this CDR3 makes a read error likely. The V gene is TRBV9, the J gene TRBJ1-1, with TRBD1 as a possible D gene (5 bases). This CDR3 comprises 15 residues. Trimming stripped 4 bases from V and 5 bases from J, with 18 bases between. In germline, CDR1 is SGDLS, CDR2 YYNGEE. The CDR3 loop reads CASSSPPGGNTEAFL. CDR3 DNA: TGTGCCAGCAGCTCCCCCCCCGGGGGAAATACTGAAGCTTTCCTT.

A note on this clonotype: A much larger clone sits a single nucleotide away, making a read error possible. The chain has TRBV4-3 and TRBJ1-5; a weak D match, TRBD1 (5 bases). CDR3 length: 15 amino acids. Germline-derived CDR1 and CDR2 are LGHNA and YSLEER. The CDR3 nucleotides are TGCGCCAGCAGGCAAGATCGAGGGGCGGGTCAGCCCCAGCATTTT. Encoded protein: CASRQDRGAGQPQHF.

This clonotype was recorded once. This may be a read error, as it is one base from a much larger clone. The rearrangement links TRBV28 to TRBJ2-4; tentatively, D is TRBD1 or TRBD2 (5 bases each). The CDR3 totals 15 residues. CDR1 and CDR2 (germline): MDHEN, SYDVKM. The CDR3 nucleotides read TGTGCCAGCAGCTCCGGGACGGAAGCCAATAACATTCAGTACTTC. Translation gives CASSSGTEANNIQYF.

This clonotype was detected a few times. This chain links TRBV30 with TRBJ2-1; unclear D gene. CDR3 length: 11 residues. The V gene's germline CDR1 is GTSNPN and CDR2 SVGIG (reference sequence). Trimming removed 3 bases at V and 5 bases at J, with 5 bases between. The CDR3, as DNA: TGTGCCTGGAGCCGGGACAATGAGCAGTTCTTC. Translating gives CAWSRDNEQFF.

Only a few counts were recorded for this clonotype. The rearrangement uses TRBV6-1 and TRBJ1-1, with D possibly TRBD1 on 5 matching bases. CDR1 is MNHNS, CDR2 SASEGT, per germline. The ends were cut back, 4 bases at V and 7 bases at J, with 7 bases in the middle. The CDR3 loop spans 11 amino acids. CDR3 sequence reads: CASSATDEAFF. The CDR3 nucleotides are TGTGCCAGCAGTGCGACAGATGAAGCTTTCTTT.

The CDR3 region has the DNA TGTGCCAGCAGCCGACTAGCGCCCTTGGGGACCGGGGAGCTGTTTTTT. This gives the protein CASSRLAPLGTGELFF. The J gene is TRBJ2-2, the V gene TRBV27; 8 bases are shared with TRBD2. Germline V gene sequence: CDR1 MNHEY, CDR2 SMNVEV (reference sequence). V lost 6 bases to trimming and J lost 5 bases; unmatched junction nucleotides: 11. This CDR3 is built from 16 residues.

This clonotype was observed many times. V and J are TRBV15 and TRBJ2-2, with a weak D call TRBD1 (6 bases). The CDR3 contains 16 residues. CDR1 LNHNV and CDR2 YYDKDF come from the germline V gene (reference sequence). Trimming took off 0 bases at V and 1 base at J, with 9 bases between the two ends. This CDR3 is CATSRERGQNTGELFF. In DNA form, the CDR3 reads TGTGCCACCAGCAGAGAACGGGGACAGAACACCGGGGAGCTGTTTTTT.

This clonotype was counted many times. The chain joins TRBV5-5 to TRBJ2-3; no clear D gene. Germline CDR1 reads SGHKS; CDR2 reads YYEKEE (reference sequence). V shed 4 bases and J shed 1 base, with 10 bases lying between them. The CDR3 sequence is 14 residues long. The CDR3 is CASSVTWGTDTQYF. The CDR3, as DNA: TGTGCCAGCAGCGTAACGTGGGGCACAGATACGCAGTATTTT.

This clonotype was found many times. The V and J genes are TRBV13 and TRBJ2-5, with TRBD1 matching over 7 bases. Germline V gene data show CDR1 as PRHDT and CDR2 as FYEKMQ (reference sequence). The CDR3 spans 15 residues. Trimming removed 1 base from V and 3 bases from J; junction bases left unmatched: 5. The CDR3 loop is CASSLERGLKETQYF. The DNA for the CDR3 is TGTGCCAGCAGCTTAGAAAGGGGGCTCAAAGAGACCCAGTACTTC.

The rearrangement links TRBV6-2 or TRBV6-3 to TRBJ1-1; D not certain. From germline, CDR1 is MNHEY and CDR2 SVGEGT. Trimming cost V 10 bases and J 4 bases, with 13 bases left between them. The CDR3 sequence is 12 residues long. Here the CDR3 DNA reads TGTGCCACCCAACTGGGGTCCACTGAAGCTTTCTTT. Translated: CATQLGSTEAFF.

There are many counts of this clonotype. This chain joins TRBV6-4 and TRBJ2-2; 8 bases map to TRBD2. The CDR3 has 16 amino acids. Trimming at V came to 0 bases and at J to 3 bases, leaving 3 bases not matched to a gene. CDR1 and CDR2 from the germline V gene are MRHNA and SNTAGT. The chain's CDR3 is CASSDSGGRYTGELFF. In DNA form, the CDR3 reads TGTGCCAGCAGTGACTCTGGCGGGAGGTACACCGGGGAGCTGTTTTTT.

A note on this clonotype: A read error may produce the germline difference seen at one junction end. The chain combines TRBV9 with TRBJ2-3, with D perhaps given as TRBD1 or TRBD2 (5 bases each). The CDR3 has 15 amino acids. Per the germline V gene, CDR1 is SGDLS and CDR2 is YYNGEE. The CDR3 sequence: CASSPAEKGANTQYF. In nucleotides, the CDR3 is TGTGCCAGCAGTCCAGCGGAAAAAGGGGCAAATACGCAATATTTT.